This T cell receptor beta chain was recorded in a study of cytomegalovirus exposure and HLA in healthy donors. Study observations and caveats: In a later analysis, productive TCRs from donors in an Asian-associated ancestry cluster reportedly carried fewer N-insertions than the cohort mean. Roughly uniform depth of sequencing across donors was assumed in presence/absence analyses.

The study ran its PCR with 60 Vbeta and 13 Jbeta primers. Produced via immunoSEQ multiplex PCR; TCRdb's table is partial and in-frame only. The sample has approximately 100,000 clones, 75% to 90% seen once; the top ten hold 6.5% to 9%. J lost 2 bases, V lost 7 bases, and 17 bases had no gene match. Germline-derived CDR1 and CDR2 are MRHNA and SNTAGT. This CDR3 has 17 amino acids. Worth noting for this clone: Its antigen remains unknown.

The genes are TRBV6-4 and TRBJ2-7, with 7 nucleotides matching TRBD1. This sequence was found in a middle-aged man in good health and CMV-seropositive. Sequenced sample: PBMCs. CDR3 region: CASTSGTDKVLTYEQYF. In DNA form, the CDR3 reads TGTGCCAGCACTTCCGGGACAGACAAAGTATTAACCTACGAGCAGTACTTC.